Listed here are 19 T cell receptor beta chains from one sample, sequenced in a study of metastatic and nonmetastatic thyroid tumors. TCRdb re-called the PCR reads via MiXCR. The profile shows tens of thousands of clones, roughly 25% of them singletons. No patient received treatment before thyroid surgery. What was sequenced was blood. Source of these receptors: a female donor with papillary thyroid cancer or a benign thyroid nodule (not recorded which). Some clones in this sample may be carry-over from other donors' samples.

Remarks on this clone: At one end the junction does not follow the germline gene, possibly because of a read error. The chain recombines TRBV7-9 with TRBJ2-7; 9 bases align to TRBD1. Germline V gene data show CDR1 as SEHNR and CDR2 as FQNEAQ (reference sequence). The CDR3 length is 14 residues. The CDR3 DNA follows: TGTGCCTGCAGCCTAGGGACAGGGATGTACGAGCAGTACTTC. Protein product: CACSLGTGMYEQYF. The whole variable domain, remainder taken from reference TRBV7-9 and TRBJ2-7, is DTGVSQNPRHKITKRGQNVTFRCDPISEHNRLYWYRQTLGQGPEFLTYFQNEAQLEKSRLLSDRFSAERPKGSFSTLEIQRTEQGDSAMYLCACSLGTGMYEQYFGPGTRLTVT.

This clone showed up many times. The rearrangement uses TRBV12-3 or TRBV12-4 and TRBJ1-5, with 10 bases aligning to TRBD1. The CDR3 loop spans 18 amino acids. J lost 2 bases, V lost 5 bases, and 12 bases had no gene match. CDR3 residues: CASSPTGLTGGGNQPQHF. CDR3 in DNA: TGTGCCAGCAGTCCGACCGGATTGACAGGGGGCGGCAATCAGCCCCAGCATTTT.

This clone was seen at least ten times. This chain joins TRBV6-1 and TRBJ2-1; 11 bases are shared with TRBD2. Germline V gene lookup returns CDR1 MNHNS and CDR2 SASEGT. J lost 2 bases, V lost 6 bases, and 0 bases had no gene match. CDR3 length equals 14 residues. CDR3 sequence (DNA): TGTGCCAGCAGGGGACTAGCGGCCTACAATGAGCAGTTCTTC. It specifies CASRGLAAYNEQFF.

The genes are TRBV4-2 and TRBJ1-5; D possibly corresponds to TRBD1 (5 bases). This CDR3 has 16 residues. Trimming left V 2 bases short and J 2 bases short, with 13 bases between. In germline, CDR1 is LGHNA, CDR2 YNFKEQ. DNA of the CDR3: TGTGCCAGCAGCCAAACCGAGGGGACGGGCAATCAGCCCCAGCATTTT. Protein sequence: CASSQTEGTGNQPQHF.

In its sample, this clone is medium-sized (0.01 to 0.1%). This chain joins TRBV6-2 or TRBV6-3 and TRBJ2-7; TRBD1 aligns across 9 bases. Per germline, CDR1 MNHEY and CDR2 SVGEGT. Trimming took 8 bases from V and 3 from J; bases not matched to a gene: 11. The length of the CDR3 is 15 residues. CDR3 in amino acids: CASCLLGTGNYEQYF. DNA of the CDR3: TGTGCCAGCTGCCTTCTCGGGACAGGGAACTACGAGCAGTACTTC.

The DNA of the CDR3 is TGTGCCAGACGAAAGCGGGGGGGAGGGGGCACAGATACGCAGTATTTT. Its protein is CARRKRGGGGTDTQYF. The V call is TRBV6-1, the J call TRBJ2-3; 10 nucleotides agree with TRBD2. Germline loops: CDR1 MNHNS, CDR2 SASEGT. The V and J ends lost 9 bases and 1 base, in that order; junction bases with no gene match: 10. The CDR3 is 16 residues long.

This clone has ten or more counts. This chain uses TRBV5-1 with TRBJ2-6, with a possible D match to TRBD1 (6 bases). CDR3 size: 15 residues. V lost 1 base and J 2 bases, leaving 7 bases between the germline ends. Germline values: CDR1 SGHRS, CDR2 YFSETQ. CDR3: CASSLNRAGANVLTF. The CDR3 region has the DNA TGCGCCAGCAGCTTGAACAGGGCTGGGGCCAACGTCCTGACTTTC.

This clone was counted ten times or more. In DNA form, the CDR3 reads TGTGCCTGGAGTAAAACAGGGAGCACTGCTTTCTTT. Protein product: CAWSKTGSTAFF. The chain links TRBV30 to TRBJ1-1; D perhaps matches TRBD1 (6 bases). Germline values: CDR1 GTSNPN, CDR2 SVGIG (reference sequence). V dropped 2 bases and J dropped 11 bases, with 15 bases sitting between them. This CDR3 has 12 amino acids.

This clone was seen at least ten times. This rearrangement joins TRBV29-1 to TRBJ2-5; D may be TRBD1 (5 bases). The ends were cut back, 7 bases at V and 2 bases at J, with 11 bases in the middle. Germline V gene sequence: CDR1 SQVTM, CDR2 ANQGSEA. CDR3 length: 12 amino acids. The CDR3 spells CSADRDQETQYF. The CDR3, as DNA: TGCAGCGCCGACAGAGATCAAGAGACCCAGTACTTC.

The chain links TRBV18 to TRBJ2-7; a possible D gene is TRBD2 (5 bases). Trimming took 6 bases from V and 7 from J, leaving 10 bases between them. Germline V gene data show CDR1 as KGHSH and CDR2 as LQKENI. This CDR3 is 11 amino acids long. The CDR3 is CASSFTGEQYF. CDR3 DNA sequence: TGTGCCAGCTCCTTTACGGGGGAGCAGTACTTC.

The chain couples TRBV18 to TRBJ1-5; 9 bases align to TRBD1. This CDR3 comprises 16 residues. Trimming removed 3 bases from V and 0 bases from J; junction bases left unmatched: 3. Per germline, CDR1 KGHSH and CDR2 LQKENI. The CDR3, as DNA: TGTGCCAGCTCACCGGGACAGGGATTTAGCAATCAGCCCCAGCATTTT. Protein sequence: CASSPGQGFSNQPQHF.

There are many counts of this clone. CDR3 sequence: CASSSGADVRTQYF. In DNA, the CDR3 is TGTGCCAGCAGCTCTGGGGCAGACGTCCGGACCCAGTACTTC. The chain carries TRBV7-2 and TRBJ2-5; perhaps TRBD1 as D (5 bases). The V end was cut by 4 bases, the J end by 7 bases, with 16 bases between. Germline values: CDR1 SGHTA, CDR2 FQGNSA. The CDR3 length is 14 residues. The whole variable domain, filled in from reference TRBV7-2 and TRBJ2-5, reads GAGVSQSPSNKVTEKGKDVELRCDPISGHTALYWYRQSLGQGLEFLIYFQGNSAPDKSGLPSDRFSAERTGGSVSTLTIQRTQQEDSAVYLCASSSGADVRTQYFGPGTRLLVL.

This clone has at least ten counts. The chain links TRBV27 to TRBJ2-7; TRBD2 might be the D (5 bases). V gave up 4 bases and J gave up 4 bases, with 14 bases separating them. CDR1 is MNHEY, CDR2 SMNVEV, per germline (reference sequence). The CDR3 runs to 14 residues. CDR3: CASSSAGGSYEQYF. The CDR3 DNA sequence: TGTGCCAGCAGTTCGGCCGGCGGGTCATACGAGCAGTACTTC.

This clone has ten or more counts. J is TRBJ2-3 and V is TRBV15, with D tentatively TRBD2 (6 bases). Trimming left V 1 base short and J 1 base short, with 9 bases between. There are 15 residues in the CDR3. Per the germline V gene, CDR1 is LNHNV and CDR2 is YYDKDF (reference sequence). Here the CDR3 reads CATSRAREGTDTQYF. DNA for the CDR3: TGTGCCACCAGCAGAGCTAGGGAGGGCACAGATACGCAGTATTTT.

The table lists this clone with many counts. The V gene is TRBV29-1, the J gene TRBJ2-3; D is uncertain. V lost 6 bases and J lost 0, with 7 bases in between. CDR3 size: 12 residues. Per germline, CDR1 SQVTM and CDR2 ANQGSEA. CDR3 amino acids: CSVTASTDTQYF. In DNA, the CDR3 is TGCAGCGTGACGGCCAGCACAGATACGCAGTATTTT.

At least ten counts were recorded for this clone. This chain joins TRBV5-1 and TRBJ2-3; D tentatively reads TRBD1 or TRBD2 (5 bases each). This CDR3 has 15 residues. The V end was cut by 4 bases, the J end by 1 base, with 13 bases between. The germline CDR1 and CDR2 sequences are SGHRS and YFSETQ. The CDR3 reads CASSQGDPGTDTQYF. The CDR3 DNA is TGCGCCAGCAGCCAAGGGGACCCCGGCACAGATACGCAGTATTTT.

This clone has a handful of counts. This chain connects TRBV27 to TRBJ2-2, with D hard to call. Trimming left V 3 bases short and J 6 bases short, with 11 bases between. This CDR3 contains 14 residues. From germline, CDR1 is MNHEY and CDR2 SMNVEV (reference sequence). The CDR3 region is CASSLLGLPGELFF. CDR3 coding DNA: TGTGCCAGCAGTTTGTTGGGTTTGCCCGGGGAGCTGTTTTTT.

On this clone: The junction differs from germline at one of its ends, possibly a read error. CDR3 residues: CATSPTGSTSREQFF. The DNA for the CDR3 is TGTGCCACCAGCCCCACCGGGTCTACCTCACGGGAGCAGTTCTTC. This chain joins TRBV7-8 and TRBJ2-1; D remains ambiguous. The germline V gene has CDR1 SGHVS and CDR2 FQNEAQ. The CDR3 consists of 15 residues. The full variable domain, in which reference TRBV7-8 and TRBJ2-1 provide the parts outside the CDR3, is GAGVSQSPRYKVAKRGQDVALRCDPISGHVSLFWYQQALGQGPEFLTYFQNEAQLDKSGLPSDRFFAERPEGSVSTLKIQRTQQEDSAVYLCATSPTGSTSREQFFGPGTRLTVL.

By share, this clone ranks as medium-sized. CDR3 residues: CASSYARRESYEQYF. The CDR3 DNA reads TGTGCCAGCAGTTACGCTCGGCGGGAGAGCTACGAGCAGTACTTC. The rearrangement joins TRBV6-2 or TRBV6-3 to TRBJ2-7, with TRBD2 matching 7 bases. This CDR3 has 15 residues. Trimming took 2 bases from V and 3 from J; bases not matched to a gene: 7. Germline CDR1 MNHEY, CDR2 SVGEGT.